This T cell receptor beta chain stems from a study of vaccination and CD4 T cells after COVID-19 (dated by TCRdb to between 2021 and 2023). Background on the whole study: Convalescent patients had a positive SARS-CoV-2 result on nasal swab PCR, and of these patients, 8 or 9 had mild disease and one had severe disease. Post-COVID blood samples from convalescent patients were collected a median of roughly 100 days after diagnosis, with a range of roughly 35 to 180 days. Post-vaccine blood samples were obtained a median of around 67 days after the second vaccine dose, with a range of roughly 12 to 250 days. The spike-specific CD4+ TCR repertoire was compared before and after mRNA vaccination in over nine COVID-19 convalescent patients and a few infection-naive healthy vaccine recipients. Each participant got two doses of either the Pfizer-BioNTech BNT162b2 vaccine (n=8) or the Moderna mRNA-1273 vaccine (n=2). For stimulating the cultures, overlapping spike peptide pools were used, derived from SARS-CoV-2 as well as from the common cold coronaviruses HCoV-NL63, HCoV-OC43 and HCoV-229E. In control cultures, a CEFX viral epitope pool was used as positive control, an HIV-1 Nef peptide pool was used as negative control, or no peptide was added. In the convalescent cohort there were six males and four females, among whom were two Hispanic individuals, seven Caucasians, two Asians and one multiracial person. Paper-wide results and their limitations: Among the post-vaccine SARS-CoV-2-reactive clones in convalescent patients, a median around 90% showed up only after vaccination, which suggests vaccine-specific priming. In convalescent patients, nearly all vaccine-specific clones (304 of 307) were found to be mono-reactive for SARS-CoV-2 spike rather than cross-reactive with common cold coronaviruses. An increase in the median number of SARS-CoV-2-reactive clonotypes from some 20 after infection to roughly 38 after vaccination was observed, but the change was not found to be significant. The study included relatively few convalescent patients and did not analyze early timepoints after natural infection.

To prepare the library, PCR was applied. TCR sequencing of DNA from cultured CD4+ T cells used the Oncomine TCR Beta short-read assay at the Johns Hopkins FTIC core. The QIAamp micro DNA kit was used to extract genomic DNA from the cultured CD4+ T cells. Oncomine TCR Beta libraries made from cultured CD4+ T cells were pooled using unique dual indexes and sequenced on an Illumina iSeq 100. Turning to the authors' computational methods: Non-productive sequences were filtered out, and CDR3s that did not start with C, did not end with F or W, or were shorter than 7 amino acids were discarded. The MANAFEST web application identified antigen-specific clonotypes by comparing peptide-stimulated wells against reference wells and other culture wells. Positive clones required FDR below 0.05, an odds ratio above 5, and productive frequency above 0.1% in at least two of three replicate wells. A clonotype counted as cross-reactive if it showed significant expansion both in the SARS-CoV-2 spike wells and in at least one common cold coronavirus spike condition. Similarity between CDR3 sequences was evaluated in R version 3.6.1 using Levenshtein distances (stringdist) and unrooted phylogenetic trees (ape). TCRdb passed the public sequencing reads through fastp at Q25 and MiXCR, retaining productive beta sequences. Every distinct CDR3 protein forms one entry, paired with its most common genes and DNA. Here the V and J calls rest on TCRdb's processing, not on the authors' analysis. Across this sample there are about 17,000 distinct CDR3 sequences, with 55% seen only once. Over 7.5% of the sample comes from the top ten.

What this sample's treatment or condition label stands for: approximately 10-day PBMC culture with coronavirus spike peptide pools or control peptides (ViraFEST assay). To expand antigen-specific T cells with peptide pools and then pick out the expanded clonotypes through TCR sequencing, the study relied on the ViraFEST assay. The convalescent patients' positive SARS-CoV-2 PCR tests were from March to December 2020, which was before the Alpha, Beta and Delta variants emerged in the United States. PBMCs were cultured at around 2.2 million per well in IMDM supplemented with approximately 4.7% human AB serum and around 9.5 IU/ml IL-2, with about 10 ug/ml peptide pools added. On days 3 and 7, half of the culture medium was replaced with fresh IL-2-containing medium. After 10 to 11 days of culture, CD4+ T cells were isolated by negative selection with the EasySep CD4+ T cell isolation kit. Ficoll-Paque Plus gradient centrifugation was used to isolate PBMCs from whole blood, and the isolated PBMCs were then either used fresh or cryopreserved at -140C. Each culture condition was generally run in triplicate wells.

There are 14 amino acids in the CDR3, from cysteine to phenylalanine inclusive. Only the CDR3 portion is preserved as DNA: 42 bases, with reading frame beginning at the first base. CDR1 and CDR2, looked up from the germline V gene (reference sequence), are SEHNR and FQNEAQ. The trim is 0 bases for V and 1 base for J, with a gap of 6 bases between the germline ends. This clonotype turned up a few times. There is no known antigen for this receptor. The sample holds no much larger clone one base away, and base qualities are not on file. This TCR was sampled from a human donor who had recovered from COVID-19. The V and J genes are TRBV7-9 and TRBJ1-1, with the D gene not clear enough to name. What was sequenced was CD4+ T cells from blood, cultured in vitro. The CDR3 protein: CASSLATPNTEAFF. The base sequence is TGTGCCAGCAGCTTAGCGACACCGAACACTGAAGCTTTCTTT.